This T cell receptor beta chain was recovered during a study of cytomegalovirus exposure and HLA in healthy donors. Use of 60 Vbeta and 13 Jbeta primers characterized the PCR. Some clones are missing from TCRdb's copy, which holds only in-frame ones; the method was immunoSEQ multiplex PCR. This table has 110,000 or so clones, around 72% appearing once. The CDR3 totals 14 residues. The ends were cut back, 7 bases at V and 4 bases at J, with 16 bases in the middle. CDR1 is MNHNY, CDR2 SVGAGI, per germline (reference sequence). The rearrangement joins TRBV6-6 to TRBJ1-1, with a weak D call TRBD1 (5 bases). The specimen was PBMCs. This sequence originates from a male donor in good health and CMV-seronegative. The CDR3 region has the DNA TGTGCCAGCATCCTGGGCCAGGGATTCACTGAAGCTTTCTTT. Translated, it gives CASILGQGFTEAFF.